This T cell receptor beta chain was sequenced for a study of somatic mutations in cytotoxic T cells in rheumatoid arthritis. Overall study context: A roughly 30 ml EDTA sample of patient blood was drawn right after diagnosis, before any treatment. Study-wide points: A largest CD8+ clone above 20% of CD8+ cells occurred in about an eighth of the 65 patients. Antigen targets of the expanded CD8+ clones remained unidentified. The slight TRBV07 underrepresentation in rheumatoid arthritis patients was not adjusted for multiple comparisons.

Comment on this clone: No antigen is known for it.

Repertoires were generated with immunoSEQ multiplex PCR, while TCRdb's copy carries only in-frame clones and drops some. The repertoire holds more than 15,000 clones, with 85% as singletons. In germline, CDR1 is SGHRS, CDR2 YFSETQ. This CDR3 is 12 amino acids long. Trimming took off 4 bases at V and 4 bases at J, with 9 bases between the two ends. The clonotype originates from a middle-aged woman with rheumatoid arthritis. Sequencing used CD8+ T cells sorted from blood. The rearrangement links TRBV5-1 to TRBJ2-7; D not resolved. The DNA for the CDR3 is TGCGCCAGCAGCCCAGACATGTACGAGCAGTACTTC. As protein: CASSPDMYEQYF. Full variable domain (remainder filled in from reference TRBV5-1 and TRBJ2-7): KAGVTQTPRYLIKTRGQQVTLSCSPISGHRSVSWYQQTPGQGLQFLFEYFSETQRNKGNFPGRFSGRQFSNSRSEMNVSTLELGDSALYLCASSPDMYEQYFGPGTRLTVT.